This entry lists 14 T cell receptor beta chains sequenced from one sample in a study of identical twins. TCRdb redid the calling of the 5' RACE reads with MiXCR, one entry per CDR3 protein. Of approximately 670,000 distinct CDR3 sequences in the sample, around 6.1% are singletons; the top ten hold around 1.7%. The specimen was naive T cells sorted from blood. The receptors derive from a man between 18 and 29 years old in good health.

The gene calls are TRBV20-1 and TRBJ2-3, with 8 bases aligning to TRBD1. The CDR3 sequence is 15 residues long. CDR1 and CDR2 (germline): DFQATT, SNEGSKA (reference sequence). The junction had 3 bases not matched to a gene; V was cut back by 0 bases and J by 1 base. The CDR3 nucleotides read TGCAGTGCTAGAGATCCGGACAGGGGCACAGATACGCAGTATTTT. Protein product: CSARDPDRGTDTQYF.

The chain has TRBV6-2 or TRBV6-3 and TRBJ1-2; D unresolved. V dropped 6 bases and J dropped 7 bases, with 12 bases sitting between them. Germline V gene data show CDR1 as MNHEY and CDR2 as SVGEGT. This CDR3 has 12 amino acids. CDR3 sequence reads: CASRSYAVGYTF. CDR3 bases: TGTGCCAGCAGATCGTATGCGGTTGGCTACACCTTC.

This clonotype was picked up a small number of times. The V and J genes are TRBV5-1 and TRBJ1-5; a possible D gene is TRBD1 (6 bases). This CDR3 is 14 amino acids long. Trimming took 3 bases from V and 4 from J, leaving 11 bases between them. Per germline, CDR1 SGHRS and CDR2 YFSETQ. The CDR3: CASSSGGLNQPQHF. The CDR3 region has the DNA TGCGCCAGCAGCTCGGGGGGCCTAAATCAGCCCCAGCATTTT.

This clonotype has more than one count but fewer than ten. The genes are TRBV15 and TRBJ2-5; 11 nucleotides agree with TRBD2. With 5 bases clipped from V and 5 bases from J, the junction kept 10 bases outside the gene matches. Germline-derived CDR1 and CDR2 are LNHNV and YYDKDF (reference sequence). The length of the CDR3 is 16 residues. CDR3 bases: TGTGCCACCAGCTCCCCTCTAGCGGGAGGTGCGGAGACCCAGTACTTC. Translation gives CATSSPLAGGAETQYF.

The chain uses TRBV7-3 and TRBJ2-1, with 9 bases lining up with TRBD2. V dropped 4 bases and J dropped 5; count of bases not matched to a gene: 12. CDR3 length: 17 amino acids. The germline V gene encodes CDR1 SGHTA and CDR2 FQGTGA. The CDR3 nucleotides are TGTGCCAGCAGCTCCCCTGGGGCTAGCGGGATTAACAATGAGCAGTTCTTC. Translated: CASSSPGASGINNEQFF. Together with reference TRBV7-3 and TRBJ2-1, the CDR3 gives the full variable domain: GAGVSQTPSNKVTEKGKYVELRCDPISGHTALYWYRQSLGQGPEFLIYFQGTGAADDSGLPNDRFFAVRPEGSVSTLKIQRTERGDSAVYLCASSSPGASGINNEQFFGPGTRLTVL.

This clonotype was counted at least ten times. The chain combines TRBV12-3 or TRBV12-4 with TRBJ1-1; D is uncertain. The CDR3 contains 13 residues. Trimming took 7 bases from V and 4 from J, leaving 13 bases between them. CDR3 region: CASNGFRGTEAFF. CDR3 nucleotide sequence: TGTGCCAGCAATGGATTCCGGGGCACTGAAGCTTTCTTT.

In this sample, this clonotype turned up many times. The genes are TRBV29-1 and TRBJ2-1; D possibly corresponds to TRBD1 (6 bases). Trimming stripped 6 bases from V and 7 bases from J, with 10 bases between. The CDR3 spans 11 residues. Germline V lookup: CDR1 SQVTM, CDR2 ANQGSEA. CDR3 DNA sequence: TGCAGCGTGGGACAAGCGAATGAGCAGTTCTTC. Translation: CSVGQANEQFF.

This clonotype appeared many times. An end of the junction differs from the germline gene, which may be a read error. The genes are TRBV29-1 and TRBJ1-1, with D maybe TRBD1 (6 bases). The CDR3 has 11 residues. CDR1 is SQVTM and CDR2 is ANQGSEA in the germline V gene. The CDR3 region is CSVEGGAEAFF. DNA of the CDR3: TGCAGCGTGGAAGGGGGGGCTGAGGCTTTCTTT.

CDR3 in amino acids: CASSLIRQDSGYTF. The CDR3 DNA reads as TGTGCCAGCAGCTTAATTCGCCAAGATTCCGGGTACACCTTC. The chain employs TRBV7-9 and TRBJ1-2; D call uncertain. The CDR3 has 14 residues. The V gene lost 2 bases and the J gene lost 11 bases, with 18 bases spanning the gap. Germline CDR1 SEHNR, CDR2 FQNEAQ (reference sequence).

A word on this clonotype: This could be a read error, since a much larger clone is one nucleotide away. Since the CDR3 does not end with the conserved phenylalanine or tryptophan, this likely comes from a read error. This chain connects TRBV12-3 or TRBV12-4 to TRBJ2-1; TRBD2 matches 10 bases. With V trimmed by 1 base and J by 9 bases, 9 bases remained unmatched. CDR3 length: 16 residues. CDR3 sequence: CASSLVRRLAGFEQFL. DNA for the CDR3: TGTGCCAGCAGTTTAGTAAGGAGACTAGCGGGTTTTGAGCAGTTCTTA.

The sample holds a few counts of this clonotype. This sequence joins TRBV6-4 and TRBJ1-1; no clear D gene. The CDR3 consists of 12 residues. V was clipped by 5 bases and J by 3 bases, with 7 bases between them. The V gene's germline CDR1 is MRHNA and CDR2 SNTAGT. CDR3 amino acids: CASSSRDTEAFF. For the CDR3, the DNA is TGTGCCAGCAGTTCCCGGGACACTGAAGCTTTCTTT.

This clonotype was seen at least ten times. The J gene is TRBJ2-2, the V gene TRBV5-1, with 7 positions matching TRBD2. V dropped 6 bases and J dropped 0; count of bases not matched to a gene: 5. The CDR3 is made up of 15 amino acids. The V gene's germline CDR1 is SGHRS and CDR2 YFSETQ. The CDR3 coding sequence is TGCGCCAGCAAACTGGGGACTACGAACACCGGGGAGCTGTTTTTT. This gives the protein CASKLGTTNTGELFF.

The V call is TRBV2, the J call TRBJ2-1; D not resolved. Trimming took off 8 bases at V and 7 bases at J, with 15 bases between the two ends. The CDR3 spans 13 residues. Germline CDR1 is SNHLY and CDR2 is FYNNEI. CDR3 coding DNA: TGTGCCAGCTCTGGGGAAATGGTAAATGAGCAGTTCTTC. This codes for CASSGEMVNEQFF.

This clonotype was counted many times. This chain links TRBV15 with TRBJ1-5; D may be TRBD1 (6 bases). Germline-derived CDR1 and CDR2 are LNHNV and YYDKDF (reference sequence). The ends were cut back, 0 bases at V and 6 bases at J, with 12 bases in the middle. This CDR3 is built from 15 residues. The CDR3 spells CATSRDGGAAQPQHF. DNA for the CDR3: TGTGCCACCAGCAGAGATGGGGGGGCTGCTCAGCCCCAGCATTTT.